The TCR beta chain under discussion was sequenced for a study of cytomegalovirus exposure and HLA in healthy donors. Study summary: Earlier results showed approximately 110 million unique TCR beta sequences derived from approximately 170 million T cells. The study, taken as a whole, reports: Presence/absence analyses rested on an assumption that sequencing depth was roughly uniform across donors.

As to this clone: Its antigen remains unknown.

13 Jbeta primers and 60 Vbeta primers were used for the PCR. Only in-frame clones appear in the TCRdb table, and some are missing; sequencing was by immunoSEQ multiplex PCR. The sample shows 100,000 to 150,000 clones, roughly 75% of them seen only once. Per germline, CDR1 LNHDA and CDR2 SQIVND (reference sequence). The CDR3 has 15 residues. V was clipped by 7 bases and J by 6 bases, with 18 bases between them. The receptor's source is a female donor in good health and CMV-seronegative. The V gene is TRBV19, the J gene TRBJ2-2; the D gene is possibly TRBD1 (6 bases). Material: PBMCs. The DNA of the CDR3 is TGTGCCAGTACCCCCCTAGGGGGTCTATCCGGGGAGCTGTTTTTT. It codes for CASTPLGGLSGELFF.